This TCR beta chain was documented in a study of T cell responses to AZD1222 COVID-19 vaccine. CDR1 and CDR2 (germline): MNHEY, SVGAGI. The germline V and J ends were trimmed by 2 bases and 5 bases, with 10 bases remaining between them. CDR3 length: 14 residues. Using immunoSEQ multiplex PCR, the repertoire was profiled, and TCRdb retains in-frame clones only, with some absent. The data contain under 200,000 clones, 88% of them seen just once; the ten biggest clones take up less than 6.5%. The chain recombines TRBV6-5 with TRBJ1-5; D call uncertain. The sequenced sample was peripheral blood, obtained on day 0 of AZD1222 vaccination. This receptor was taken from an adult in good health. The CDR3 region has the DNA TGTGCCAGCAGTTACGGGCCCCAATATCAGCCCCAGCATTTT. Translation gives CASSYGPQYQPQHF.